The clone carrying this T cell receptor (beta chain) was found many times. Amplification of TCR beta CDR3 regions was performed using RNA transcripts as template. RT-PCR in the first round (using the HTBI primer set) targeted the TCR CDR3. MiXCR, applied by TCRdb to the multiplex PCR reads, yields one record per CDR3 protein. Of 550,000 to 800,000 distinct CDR3 sequences listed, roughly 17% were seen once; the top ten hold under 8.5%. Extraction of PBMCs used roughly 9.6 ml of fresh peripheral blood. This entry is derived from a study of T cells in Graves' hyperthyroidism and ophthalmopathy. This CDR3 has 14 residues. The V and J ends lost 2 bases and 2 bases, in that order; junction bases with no gene match: 3. Per the germline V gene, CDR1 is DFQATT and CDR2 is SNEGSKA (reference sequence).

The sequence was obtained from a man between 18 and 29 years old with Graves' hyperthyroidism. V and J are TRBV20-1 and TRBJ2-3, with 8 bases lining up with TRBD2. The material sequenced was blood. The CDR3 reads CSARLAGPTDTQYF. CDR3 DNA: TGCAGTGCTAGATTAGCGGGACCCACAGATACGCAGTATTTT.